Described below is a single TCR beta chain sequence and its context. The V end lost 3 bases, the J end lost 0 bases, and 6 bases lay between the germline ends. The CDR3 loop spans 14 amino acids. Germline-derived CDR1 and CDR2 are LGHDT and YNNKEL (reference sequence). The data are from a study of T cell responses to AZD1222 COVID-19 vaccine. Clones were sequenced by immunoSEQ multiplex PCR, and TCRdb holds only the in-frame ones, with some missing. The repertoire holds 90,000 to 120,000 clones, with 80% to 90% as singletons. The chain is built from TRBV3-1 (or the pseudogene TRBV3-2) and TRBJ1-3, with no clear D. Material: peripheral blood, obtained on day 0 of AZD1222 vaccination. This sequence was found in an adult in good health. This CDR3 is CASSQVDSGNTIYF. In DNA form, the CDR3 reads TGTGCCAGCAGCCAGGTAGACTCTGGAAACACCATATATTTT.